This T cell receptor beta chain was captured by sequencing in a study of breast tumors, draining lymph nodes, adjacent tissues. Study-level points and caveats: Findings are consistent with lymph node origin and intratumoral expansion of most tumor T cells. Compared with lymph nodes, tumors were less diverse; compared with nontumor tissue, more. Data only fit, rather than demonstrated, lymph node origin of most tumor T cells.

Samples came from axillary lymph nodes draining the breast cancer. This clonotype was detected a few times. Antigen specificity is unknown. Germline is not matched at one junction end, which may reflect a read error. The CDR3 is made up of 11 amino acids. Germline V lookup: CDR1 MNHEY, CDR2 SMNVEV (reference sequence). TCRdb called the multiplex PCR reads again in MiXCR, with one record for every CDR3 protein. The sample carries about 270,000 distinct CDR3 sequences, about 33% recorded once. The sequenced sample consisted of axillary lymph node tissue. The TCR comes from a female donor with breast cancer. Some clones in this sample may be carry-over from other donors' samples. V is TRBV27 and J is TRBJ2-3, with TRBD2 as a possible D gene (6 bases). The CDR3 sequence is CASSMYRDLHF. The CDR3 DNA reads as TGTGCCAGCAGTATGTACCGGGACTTGCATTTT.